Listed below are T cell receptor beta chains from one sample, sequenced in a study of T cell responses to AZD1222 COVID-19 vaccine. The table came from immunoSEQ multiplex PCR; TCRdb's copy has only in-frame clones and leaves some out. The sample carries 140,000 to 150,000 clones, over 85% recorded once. The sequenced sample was peripheral blood, obtained on day 0 of AZD1222 vaccination. The receptors were sampled from an adult in good health. CDR3s include the opening cysteine and the closing phenylalanine or tryptophan. The order of the fields is J gene, V gene, CDR3 protein.

J gene: TRBJ1-1; V gene: TRBV3-1/TRBV3-2; CDR3 protein: CASSHTPGQGARAFF
J gene: TRBJ2-1; V gene: TRBV24-1; CDR3 protein: CATSDSWANEQFF
J gene: TRBJ2-5; V gene: TRBV24-1; CDR3 protein: CATSDPGLAGTQYF
J gene: TRBJ1-2; V gene: TRBV7-6; CDR3 protein: CASSLDRATSFYGYTF
J gene: TRBJ2-1; V gene: TRBV6-5; CDR3 protein: CASRGYNEQFF
J gene: TRBJ2-1; V gene: TRBV3-1/TRBV3-2; CDR3 protein: CASRRTSGRGSYNEQFF
J gene: TRBJ2-7; V gene: TRBV7-9; CDR3 protein: CASSWTGDPPPYEQYF
J gene: TRBJ2-7; V gene: TRBV29-1; CDR3 protein: CSVETGKSGSYEQYF
J gene: TRBJ1-1; V gene: TRBV25-1; CDR3 protein: CASSESTGEAFF
J gene: TRBJ2-7; V gene: TRBV2; CDR3 protein: CASLAGALNEQYF
J gene: TRBJ2-6; V gene: TRBV11-2; CDR3 protein: CASSSVRARGSSGANVLTF
J gene: TRBJ2-5; V gene: TRBV10-3; CDR3 protein: CAAGTGRVKETQYF
J gene: TRBJ2-3; V gene: TRBV15; CDR3 protein: CATSSHRGVGTDTQYF